This T cell receptor beta chain emerged from a study of T cell responses to AZD1222 COVID-19 vaccine. Whole-study results and caveats: It was only six AZD1222 recipients who were seropositive at baseline. A rise in Spike-specific TCR breadth and depth followed two AZD1222 doses. The donors showed a predominance of white British ancestry and of females, with possible underestimation of clonal diversity.

As for this clone: What it binds is unknown.

Second-dose intervals near 4 or 12 weeks were combined. Sequenced by immunoSEQ multiplex PCR; TCRdb stores in-frame clones only, minus some. The table has about 74,000 clones, approximately 90% seen once; the top ten hold 8%. CDR1 is SGHAT, CDR2 FQNNGV, per germline. The CDR3 length is 14 residues. V lost 5 bases and J lost 7, with 17 bases in between. The chain links TRBV11-2 to TRBJ1-2; a possible D gene is TRBD1 (5 bases). Material: peripheral blood, obtained 28 days after the second AZD1222 dose. The receptor comes from an adult who received the AZD1222 COVID-19 vaccine. The CDR3 sequence: CASSPLQEVAGYTF. The CDR3 region has the DNA TGTGCCAGCAGCCCACTACAGGAGGTGGCTGGCTACACCTTC.